The TCR beta chain described here comes from a study of CD8 T cells in ankylosing spondylitis. Via MiXCR, TCRdb re-called the 5' RACE reads, giving one row per CDR3 protein. Of about 540,000 distinct CDR3 sequences in the sample, 12% were seen once. CDR3 length: 14 amino acids. V was pared by 8 bases and J by 0 bases, with 12 bases between. Germline loops: CDR1 SGHRS, CDR2 YFSETQ. A note on this clonotype: What it binds is not known.

Regarding the study as a whole: Characteristic of ankylosing spondylitis blood, it appeared, was a TCR beta motif comprising eight highly homologous variants.

The source of this sequence is a male donor with ankylosing spondylitis. The chain is built from TRBV5-1 and TRBJ2-1; unclear D gene. Material: blood, either unsorted or a sorted T cell fraction (not recorded which). The CDR3 spells CASRPRHSYNEQFF. The CDR3 DNA reads TGCGCCAGTCGTCCTAGACACTCCTACAATGAGCAGTTCTTC.